What follows describes a single T cell receptor beta chain. The antigen remains unidentified. These data come from a study of vaccination and CD4 T cells after COVID-19. Notes on the study in general: Median approximately 90% of reactive clones detected in convalescent patients emerged only post-vaccination.

The J segment lost 7 bases and the V segment lost 0 bases, leaving 7 bases of the junction unmatched. The CDR3 covers 15 residues. The germline V gene has CDR1 DFQATT and CDR2 SNEGSKA (reference sequence). Cultured CD4+ T-cell DNA underwent Oncomine TCR Beta short-read sequencing. TCRdb re-called the PCR reads through MiXCR, storing one row per CDR3 protein. The sample lists 14,000 or so distinct CDR3 sequences, roughly 29% occurring once. Treatment indicated: roughly 11-day PBMC culture with coronavirus spike peptide pools or control peptides (ViraFEST assay). In the ViraFEST assay, peptide-pool expansion preceded TCR sequencing of expanded clonotypes. Fresh replacement IL-2 medium substituted for half the medium on days 3 and 7.

The chain employs TRBV20-1 and TRBJ1-5; the match to TRBD1 covers 9 bases. The receptor's source is a human donor with COVID-19. The sequencing input was cultured CD4+ T cells from blood. This CDR3 reads CSARDTDRGGQPQHF. CDR3 bases: TGCAGTGCTAGAGATACGGACAGGGGTGGGCAGCCCCAGCATTTT.